This TCR beta chain was identified during a study of blood T cell repertoires in COVID-19. Study summary: There were acute and convalescent COVID-19 samples, and they came from the United States, Italy and Spain. PBMCs, B-cell-depleted T cells, or T cells were the source of the cDNA or gDNA that made up the material.

Only a few counts were recorded for this clone. The authors' processing: Amplification with reference gene primers provided the estimates of nucleated cell counts. TCRdb keeps only in-frame clones here, not all; method: immunoSEQ multiplex PCR. V and J calls and clone size follow that table, whereas D and trimming were derived from the DNA. Of some 400,000 clones listed, 81% are singletons. CDR3 length equals 14 residues. The germline V gene has CDR1 MNHEY and CDR2 SVGAGI. V shed 4 bases and J 4 bases; nucleotides not matched to a gene: 3. The specimen was peripheral blood. This TCR derives from a human donor with acute or convalescent COVID-19. The donor label of this sample is uncertain. The V call is TRBV6-5, the J call TRBJ1-1; 10 bases match TRBD1. Written as DNA, the CDR3 is TGTGCCAGCAGTTCGGGACAGGGGTTCACTGAAGCTTTCTTT. It translates to CASSSGQGFTEAFF.